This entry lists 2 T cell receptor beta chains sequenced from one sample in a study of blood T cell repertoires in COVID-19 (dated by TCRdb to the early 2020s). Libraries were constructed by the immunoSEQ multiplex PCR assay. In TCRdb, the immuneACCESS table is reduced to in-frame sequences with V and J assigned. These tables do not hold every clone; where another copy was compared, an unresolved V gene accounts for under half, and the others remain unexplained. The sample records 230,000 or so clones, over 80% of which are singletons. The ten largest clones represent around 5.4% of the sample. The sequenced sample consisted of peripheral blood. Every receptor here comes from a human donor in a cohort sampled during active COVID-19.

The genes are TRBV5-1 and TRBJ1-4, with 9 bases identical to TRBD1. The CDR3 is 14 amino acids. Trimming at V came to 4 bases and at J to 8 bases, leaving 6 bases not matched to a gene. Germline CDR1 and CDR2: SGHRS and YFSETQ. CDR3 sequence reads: CASSLWTGDEKLFF. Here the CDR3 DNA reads TGCGCCAGCAGCCTCTGGACAGGGGACGAAAAACTGTTTTTT. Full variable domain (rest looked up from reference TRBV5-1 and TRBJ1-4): KAGVTQTPRYLIKTRGQQVTLSCSPISGHRSVSWYQQTPGQGLQFLFEYFSETQRNKGNFPGRFSGRQFSNSRSEMNVSTLELGDSALYLCASSLWTGDEKLFFGSGTQLSVL.

The CDR3 DNA reads TGTGCCAGCAGTTTGGGGGGAGCCCGGAACACTGAAGCTTTCTTT. Its translation is CASSLGGARNTEAFF. The chain couples TRBV28 to TRBJ1-1; weak D call: TRBD1 (5 bases). The germline V gene has CDR1 MDHEN and CDR2 SYDVKM. The V end lost 3 bases, the J end lost 1 base, and 12 bases lay between the germline ends. This CDR3 has 15 amino acids.